What follows are 12 T cell receptor beta chains derived from one specimen sequenced in a study of Graves' ophthalmopathy and Graves' hyperthyroidism. Amplification of the TCR beta CDR3 regions used RNA transcripts (as template). HTBI primers were employed in first-round RT-PCR, then a second-round multiplex PCR followed. TCRdb itself ran the multiplex PCR reads through MiXCR, one entry per CDR3 protein. The sample consists of roughly 480,000 distinct CDR3 sequences, approximately 15% of them appearing once. The sample consisted of blood. These receptors were taken from a woman aged 25 to 39 with Graves' ophthalmopathy.

This clonotype has a count of ten or more. V gene TRBV20-1 combines with J gene TRBJ1-1; tentatively, D is TRBD1 (6 bases). The CDR3 length is 13 residues. Trimming removed 3 bases at V and 5 bases at J, with 13 bases between. Germline CDR1 DFQATT, CDR2 SNEGSKA (reference sequence). The CDR3: CSAREGGGTEAFF. The CDR3 nucleotides are TGCAGTGCTAGGGAAGGGGGAGGGACTGAAGCTTTCTTT.

V usage is TRBV12-3 or TRBV12-4 and J usage is TRBJ1-5; TRBD1 aligns across 11 bases. The CDR3 is 14 residues long. V was pared by 7 bases and J by 7 bases, with 6 bases of the junction left unmatched. The CDR3 is CASNSGTGGQPQHF. CDR3 nucleotide sequence: TGTGCCAGCAACTCCGGGACAGGGGGACAGCCCCAGCATTTT.

In its sample, this clonotype was seen many times. The V gene is TRBV6-1, the J gene TRBJ2-7; the match to TRBD2 covers 10 bases. V lost 11 bases and J lost 0; bases outside the gene matches: 4. The CDR3 has 13 amino acids. Germline loops: CDR1 MNHNS, CDR2 SASEGT. Here the CDR3 DNA reads TGTGCCGGCCGGACTAGCGGCTCCTACGAGCAGTACTTC. Its translation is CAGRTSGSYEQYF.

The rearrangement uses TRBV2 and TRBJ1-1; D ambiguous. The length of the CDR3 is 14 residues. V was cut by 6 bases and J by 4 bases, with 15 bases left in between. The germline gives CDR1 SNHLY, CDR2 FYNNEI. CDR3 nucleotides: TGTGCCAGCAGGCCGCAGGCCCAGAGCACTGAAGCTTTCTTT. Translation gives CASRPQAQSTEAFF.

Many counts were recorded for this clonotype. The CDR3 nucleotides are TGCGCCAGCAGCCTAAGATTGGGTTTGAGCACTGAAGCTTTCTTT. Translation: CASSLRLGLSTEAFF. The gene calls are TRBV4-1 and TRBJ1-1; no clear D. This CDR3 spans 15 amino acids. V was shortened by 4 bases and J by 4 bases, with 16 bases between the two germline ends. Germline V gene data show CDR1 as MGHRA and CDR2 as YSYEKL.

This clonotype was detected many times. The chain couples TRBV20-1 to TRBJ2-7; 8 positions agree with TRBD1. CDR1 and CDR2 from the germline V gene are DFQATT and SNEGSKA (reference sequence). V was clipped by 2 bases and J by 9 bases; unmatched bases: 12. This CDR3 comprises 14 residues. The CDR3 spells CSARTDRESVGQYF. The CDR3 region has the DNA TGCAGTGCTAGAACGGACAGGGAGAGCGTAGGGCAGTACTTC.

The table lists this clonotype with many counts. This chain joins TRBV25-1 and TRBJ2-2, with 11 positions matching TRBD2. With V trimmed by 3 bases and J by 5 bases, 5 bases remained unmatched. Germline V gene sequence: CDR1 MGHDK, CDR2 SYGVNS. The CDR3 is 16 residues long. The CDR3 bases are TGTGCCAGCAGTGACCCGGGACTAGCGGAAACCGGGGAGCTGTTTTTT. Translation: CASSDPGLAETGELFF.

This clonotype was detected many times. This chain joins TRBV29-1 and TRBJ1-2, with D perhaps matching TRBD1 (5 bases). CDR3 size: 11 residues. Germline CDR1 reads SQVTM; CDR2 reads ANQGSEA. V was shortened by 6 bases and J by 8 bases, with 13 bases between the two germline ends. The CDR3 DNA reads as TGCAGCGTCCGAGGGGAAAGGGGCTACACCTTC. This codes for CSVRGERGYTF.

This clonotype was recorded many times. This rearrangement joins TRBV20-1 to TRBJ1-1; TRBD1 might be the D (5 bases). Trimming shortened V by 4 bases and J by 1 base, and 13 bases separated the two germline ends. CDR3 length equals 14 residues. Germline CDR1 and CDR2: DFQATT and SNEGSKA (reference sequence). The CDR3 sequence: CSATSGHKNTEAFF. The CDR3 DNA reads as TGCAGTGCTACTAGCGGACACAAGAACACTGAAGCTTTCTTT.

J is TRBJ1-5 and V is TRBV7-3; TRBD1 agrees at 9 bases. This CDR3 has 17 residues. Trimming removed 6 bases from V and 2 bases from J; junction bases left unmatched: 11. Germline lookup yields CDR1 SGHTA and CDR2 FQGTGA. The CDR3 sequence is CASRKGPGQGGNQPQHF. The CDR3 DNA is TGTGCCAGCAGGAAGGGGCCGGGACAGGGAGGCAATCAGCCCCAGCATTTT.

In this sample, this clonotype turned up many times. V gene TRBV5-4 combines with J gene TRBJ1-1; 10 nucleotides line up with TRBD1. The germline CDR1 and CDR2 sequences are SGHNT and YYREEE (reference sequence). The V and J ends lost 4 bases and 0 bases, in that order; junction bases with no gene match: 12. This CDR3 has 18 residues. The CDR3 DNA reads as TGTGCCAGCAGCGACAGAGGGACAGGGGTGCCCCTGAACACTGAAGCTTTCTTT. It specifies CASSDRGTGVPLNTEAFF.

This clonotype was seen at least ten times. The chain employs TRBV11-2 and TRBJ2-7; 9 bases match TRBD2. This CDR3 contains 12 residues. The V segment lost 6 bases and the J segment 6 bases; nucleotides outside the gene matches: 3. Germline assignment: CDR1 SGHAT and CDR2 FQNNGV. CDR3 nucleotide sequence: TGTGCCAGCAGTTCGACTAGCGGCGAGCAGTACTTC. Protein product: CASSSTSGEQYF.